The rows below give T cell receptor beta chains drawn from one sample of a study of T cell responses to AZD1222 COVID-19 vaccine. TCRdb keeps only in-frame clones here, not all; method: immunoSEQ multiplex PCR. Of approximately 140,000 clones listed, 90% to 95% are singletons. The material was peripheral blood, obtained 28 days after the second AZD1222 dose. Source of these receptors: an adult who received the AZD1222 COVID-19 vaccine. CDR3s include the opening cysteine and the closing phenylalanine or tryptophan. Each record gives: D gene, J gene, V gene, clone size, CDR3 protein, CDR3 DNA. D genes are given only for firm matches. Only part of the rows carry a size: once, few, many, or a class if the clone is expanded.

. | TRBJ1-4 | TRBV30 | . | CAWSPPWGEKLFF | TGTGCCTGGAGTCCCCCGTGGGGGGAAAAACTGTTTTTT
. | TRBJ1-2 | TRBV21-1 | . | CASSNMGHGGYTF | TGTGCCAGCAGCAATATGGGGCATGGTGGCTACACCTTC
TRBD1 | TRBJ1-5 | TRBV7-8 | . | CASSFLQGDRNSNQPQHF | TGTGCCAGCAGCTTCTTACAGGGGGACCGAAATAGCAATCAGCCCCAGCATTTT
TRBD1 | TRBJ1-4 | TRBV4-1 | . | CASSQGDRDLEKLFF | TGCGCCAGCAGCCAAGGGGACAGGGATCTGGAAAAACTGTTTTTT
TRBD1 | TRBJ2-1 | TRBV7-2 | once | CASSPGQGVWDNEQFF | TGTGCCAGCAGCCCGGGACAGGGGGTTTGGGACAATGAGCAGTTCTTC
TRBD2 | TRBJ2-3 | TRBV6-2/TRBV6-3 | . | CASSYRAGAGTDTQYF | TGTGCCAGCAGTTATCGGGCGGGAGCTGGCACAGATACGCAGTATTTT
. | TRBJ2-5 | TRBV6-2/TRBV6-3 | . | CASSQSGPQETQYF | TGTGCCAGCAGTCAAAGCGGGCCCCAAGAGACCCAGTACTTC
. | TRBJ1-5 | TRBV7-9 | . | CASSPTGSQQPQHF | TGTGCCAGCAGTCCTACCGGGAGCCAGCAGCCCCAGCATTTT
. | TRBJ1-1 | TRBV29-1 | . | CSGGGSGEAFF | TGCAGCGGGGGGGGATCGGGGGAAGCTTTCTTT
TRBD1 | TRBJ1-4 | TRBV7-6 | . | CASRHRGEKLFF | TGTGCCAGCAGACACAGGGGTGAAAAACTGTTTTTT
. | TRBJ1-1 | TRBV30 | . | CAWLRGGTEAFF | TGTGCCTGGCTTAGAGGGGGGACTGAAGCTTTCTTT
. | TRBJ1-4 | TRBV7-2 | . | CASSLGGSEKLFF | TGTGCCAGCAGCTTAGGGGGGAGTGAAAAACTGTTTTTT
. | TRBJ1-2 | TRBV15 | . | CATETAYTYGYTF | TGTGCCACCGAGACAGCCTACACCTATGGCTACACCTTC
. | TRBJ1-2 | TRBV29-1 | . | CSVEQGSYGYTF | TGCAGCGTTGAGCAGGGGTCCTATGGCTACACCTTC
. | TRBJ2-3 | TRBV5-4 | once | CASSLDSVTDTQYF | TGTGCCAGCAGCTTGGATTCCGTTACAGATACGCAGTATTTT
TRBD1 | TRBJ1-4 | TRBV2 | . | CATGTGLEKLFF | TGTGCCACTGGGACAGGGCTTGAAAAACTGTTTTTT
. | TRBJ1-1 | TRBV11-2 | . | CASSLVVMRGALNTEAFF | TGTGCCAGCAGCTTAGTGGTTATGCGGGGGGCCCTTAACACTGAAGCTTTCTTT
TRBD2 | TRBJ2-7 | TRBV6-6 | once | CASSLKAGEDTYEQYF | TGTGCCAGCAGTCTTAAAGCGGGGGAGGATACCTACGAGCAGTACTTC
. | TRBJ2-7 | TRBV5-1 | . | CASSSGVGEQYF | TGCGCCAGCAGCTCGGGAGTTGGCGAGCAGTACTTC
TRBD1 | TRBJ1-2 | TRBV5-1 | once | CASSLITGTGLNYGYTF | TGCGCCAGCAGCCTAATTACCGGGACAGGGTTAAACTATGGCTACACCTTC
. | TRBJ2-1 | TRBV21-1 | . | CASSKGYRDNEQFF | TGTGCCAGCAGCAAAGGGTATAGGGACAATGAGCAGTTCTTC
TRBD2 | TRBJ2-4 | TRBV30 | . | CAWSSGSLAKNIQYF | TGTGCCTGGAGTAGCGGGAGTTTAGCCAAAAACATTCAGTACTTC
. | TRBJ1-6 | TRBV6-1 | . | CASSEESGTWAPLHF | TGTGCCAGCAGTGAAGAATCCGGGACGTGGGCACCCCTCCACTTT
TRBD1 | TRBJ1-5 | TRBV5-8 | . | CASSLGTGVFGNQPQHF | TGTGCCAGCAGCTTGGGGACAGGGGTTTTTGGCAATCAGCCCCAGCATTTT
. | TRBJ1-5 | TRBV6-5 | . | CASRTGTGDQPQHF | TGTGCCAGCAGGACCGGGACTGGTGATCAGCCCCAGCATTTT
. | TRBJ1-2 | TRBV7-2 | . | CASSPIVRGYGYTF | TGTGCCAGCAGCCCGATAGTTAGGGGCTATGGCTACACCTTC
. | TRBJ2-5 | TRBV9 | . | CASSVGGSQETQYF | TGTGCCAGCAGCGTAGGAGGCTCGCAAGAGACCCAGTACTTC
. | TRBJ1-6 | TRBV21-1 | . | CASSKAGGDGYSPLHF | TGTGCCAGCAGTAAAGCAGGGGGCGATGGTTATTCACCCCTCCACTTT
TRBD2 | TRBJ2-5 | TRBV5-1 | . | CASSPNSGRARETQYF | TGCGCCAGCAGCCCCAATAGCGGGAGGGCCCGAGAGACCCAGTACTTC
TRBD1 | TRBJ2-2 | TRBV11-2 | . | CASSPGTGITGELFF | TGTGCCAGCAGCCCAGGGACAGGGATCACCGGGGAGCTGTTTTTT
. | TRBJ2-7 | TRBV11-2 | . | CASSQHRQPTQGEQYF | TGTGCCAGCAGCCAACACCGACAGCCGACCCAGGGGGAGCAGTACTTC
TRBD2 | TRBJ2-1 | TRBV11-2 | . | CASSPRGSGSGSRGEQFF | TGTGCCAGCAGCCCCCGGGGTAGCGGGAGCGGTTCTCGAGGTGAGCAGTTCTTC
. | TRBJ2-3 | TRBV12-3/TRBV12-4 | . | CASSWGDTQYF | TGTGCCAGCAGTTGGGGAGATACGCAGTATTTT
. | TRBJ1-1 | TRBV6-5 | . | CASRRGRDTEAFF | TGTGCCAGCAGGCGGGGACGGGACACTGAAGCTTTCTTT
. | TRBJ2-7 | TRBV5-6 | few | CASSLGYEQYF | TGTGCCAGCAGCTTGGGTTACGAGCAGTACTTC
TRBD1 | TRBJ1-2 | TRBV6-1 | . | CASRDRGRSYGYTF | TGTGCCAGTCGGGACAGAGGCCGATCGTATGGCTACACCTTC
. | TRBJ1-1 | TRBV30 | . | CACDQGFNTEAFF | TGTGCCTGTGATCAGGGATTTAACACTGAAGCTTTCTTT
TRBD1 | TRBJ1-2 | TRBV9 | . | CASSPTGGLDYGYTF | TGTGCCAGCAGCCCGACAGGGGGATTGGACTATGGCTACACCTTC
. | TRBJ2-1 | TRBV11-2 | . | CASSPSIYNEQFF | TGTGCCAGCAGCCCAAGCATTTACAATGAGCAGTTCTTC
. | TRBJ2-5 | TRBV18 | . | CASSHGRAQQETQYF | TGTGCCAGCTCACACGGTCGGGCCCAACAAGAGACCCAGTACTTC
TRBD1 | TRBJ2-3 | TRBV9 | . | CASSVRQGDTDTQYF | TGTGCCAGCAGCGTAAGACAGGGCGACACAGATACGCAGTATTTT
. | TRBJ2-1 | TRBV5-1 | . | CASSRQAGPGNEQFF | TGCGCCAGCAGCAGACAGGCCGGTCCCGGCAATGAGCAGTTCTTC
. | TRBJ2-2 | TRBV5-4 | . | CASSFKLGGTGELFF | TGTGCCAGCAGCTTCAAATTGGGGGGCACCGGGGAGCTGTTTTTT
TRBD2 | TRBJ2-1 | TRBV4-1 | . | CASSLRLAGSYNEQFF | TGCGCCAGCAGCCTTAGACTAGCGGGGTCATACAATGAGCAGTTCTTC
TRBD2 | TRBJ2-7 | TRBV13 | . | CASSDGLSGGGHEQYF | TGTGCCAGCAGCGACGGGCTGAGCGGGGGCGGCCACGAGCAGTACTTC
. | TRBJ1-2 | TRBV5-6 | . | CASSRRGGYYGYTF | TGTGCCAGCAGCCGCAGGGGAGGGTACTATGGCTACACCTTC
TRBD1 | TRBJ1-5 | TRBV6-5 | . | CASSGDRAFNQPQHF | TGTGCCAGCAGCGGGGACAGGGCCTTCAATCAGCCCCAGCATTTT
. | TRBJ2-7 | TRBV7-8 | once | CASSLALRLSSYEQYF | TGTGCCAGCAGCTTAGCGCTGCGATTGAGCTCCTACGAGCAGTACTTC
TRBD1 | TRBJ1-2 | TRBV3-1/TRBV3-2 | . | CASSQEKTGGNYGYTF | TGTGCCAGCAGCCAAGAAAAGACAGGGGGAAACTATGGCTACACCTTC
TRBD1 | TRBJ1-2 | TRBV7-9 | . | CASSVSGTGHYGYTF | TGTGCCAGCAGCGTCTCCGGGACAGGGCACTATGGCTACACCTTC
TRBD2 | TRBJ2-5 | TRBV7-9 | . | CASSLSSGGETQYF | TGTGCCAGCAGCTTGTCTAGCGGGGGAGAGACCCAGTACTTC
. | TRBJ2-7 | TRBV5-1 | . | CASSGGLGEQYF | TGCGCCAGCAGCGGGGGGCTGGGGGAGCAGTACTTC